A single sample is the source of the 20 T cell receptor beta chains below, sequenced in a study of shared clonotypes between healthy human individuals. The method was immunoSEQ multiplex PCR; TCRdb's version includes in-frame clones alone and lacks a portion of them. Of about 650,000 clones in the sample, around 95% were seen once. Selected positively for CCR7 and CD45RO-negative, naive CD8 cells excluded terminally differentiated effector memory CD45RA+ cells. Sequencing was done on a sample of naive CD8+ T cells sorted from blood. These receptors all come from a woman in her 30s in good health.

The CDR3, as DNA: TGTGCCAGCAGCTTATGGACCGATGAAGGCGAGCAGTACTTC. Translating gives CASSLWTDEGEQYF. This chain joins TRBV5-6 and TRBJ2-7, with D hard to call. The CDR3 contains 14 residues. The V end was cut by 2 bases, the J end by 6 bases, with 15 bases between. Germline V CDR1 and CDR2: SGHDT, YYEEEE.

This rearrangement joins TRBV21-1 to TRBJ2-5; TRBD2 is taken as the D call from the table, unchecked against the DNA. TRBV21-1 has pseudogene status. The CDR3 is 14 residues long. The CDR3, as DNA: TGTGCCAGCAGCACACTAGCGATAGGGGAGACCCAGTACTTC. Residues: CASSTLAIGETQYF.

The V call is TRBV21-1, the J call TRBJ1-2. TRBV21-1 is given as a pseudogene. The CDR3 has 13 amino acids. Here the CDR3 reads CASSKNSHCGYTF. The CDR3 DNA sequence: TGTGCCAGCAGCAAGAATAGTCACTGTGGCTACACCTTC.

The chain uses TRBV7-8 and TRBJ2-1, with TRBD2 matching over 10 bases. This CDR3 region has 18 residues. Unmatched junction bases numbered 6, after V lost 1 base and J lost 0 bases. The germline V gene encodes CDR1 SGHVS and CDR2 FQNEAQ. CDR3 coding DNA: TGTGCCAGCAGCTTAGGCCTAGCGGGAGCCCGCTCCTACAATGAGCAGTTCTTC. Protein sequence: CASSLGLAGARSYNEQFF.

The chain links TRBV28 to TRBJ1-5; 7 nucleotides align to TRBD1. The CDR3 is made up of 13 amino acids. The V gene's germline CDR1 is MDHEN and CDR2 SYDVKM. With 4 bases clipped from V and 6 bases from J, the junction kept 3 bases outside the gene matches. DNA of the CDR3: TGTGCCAGCAGTTACAGGGGAGGTCAGCCCCAGCATTTT. This sequence encodes CASSYRGGQPQHF.

This sequence joins TRBV9 and TRBJ2-1; D ambiguous. CDR3 length: 15 residues. CDR1 and CDR2 from the germline V gene are SGDLS and YYNGEE. V shed 0 bases and J shed 6 bases, with 13 bases lying between them. The CDR3 coding sequence is TGTGCCAGCAGCGTAGCTTTCGAGTCTATCAATGAGCAGTTCTTC. Translated: CASSVAFESINEQFF.

Here the CDR3 reads CASSSGTRFLGNEQFF. CDR3 DNA sequence: TGTGCCAGCAGCTCTGGGACCCGTTTTCTAGGGAATGAGCAGTTCTTC. The rearrangement links TRBV7-2 to TRBJ2-1; D possibly matches TRBD1 or TRBD2 (5 bases each). V shed 4 bases and J shed 7 bases, with 20 bases lying between them. The CDR3 loop spans 16 amino acids. Germline assignment: CDR1 SGHTA and CDR2 FQGNSA.

The chain carries TRBV7-2 and TRBJ2-1; 10 bases are a match to TRBD2. This CDR3 has 19 amino acids. CDR1 and CDR2 (germline): SGHTA, FQGNSA. V shed 5 bases and J 0 bases; nucleotides not matched to a gene: 13. The CDR3 region has the DNA TGTGCCAGCAGCGGATGGACTAGCGGACCGCGAAACTCCTACAATGAGCAGTTCTTC. Translating it yields CASSGWTSGPRNSYNEQFF.

V gene TRBV19 combines with J gene TRBJ2-2; no firm D call. Germline V gene data show CDR1 as LNHDA and CDR2 as SQIVND (reference sequence). CDR3 length: 14 residues. Trimming removed 0 bases at V and 5 bases at J, with 7 bases between. CDR3 sequence reads: CASSIDQETGELFF. The CDR3 bases are TGTGCCAGTAGTATAGATCAAGAAACCGGGGAGCTGTTTTTT.

The count of this clone is one. This chain connects TRBV30 to TRBJ2-7, with D perhaps assigned TRBD1 or TRBD2 (7 bases each). Germline CDR1 reads GTSNPN; CDR2 reads SVGIG (reference sequence). The CDR3 is 13 residues long. Trimming left V 1 base short and J 6 bases short, with 13 bases between. The CDR3: CAWSGQGGTEQYF. The CDR3 bases are TGTGCCTGGAGTGGGCAGGGGGGGACCGAGCAGTACTTC.

This rearrangement joins TRBV6-1 to TRBJ1-5; no clear D. The CDR3 has 16 amino acids. Per the germline V gene, CDR1 is MNHNS and CDR2 is SASEGT. V lost 2 bases and J 4 bases, leaving 15 bases between the germline ends. This CDR3 is CASSEYGFEINQPQHF. The CDR3, as DNA: TGTGCCAGCAGTGAATACGGGTTCGAAATAAATCAGCCCCAGCATTTT.

This CDR3 reads CASSQEDITSGSHNEQFF. In nucleotides, the CDR3 is TGTGCCAGCAGCCAAGAAGACATTACTAGCGGGTCCCACAATGAGCAGTTCTTC. V and J are TRBV4-2 and TRBJ2-1, with TRBD2 identical over 9 bases. From germline, CDR1 is LGHNA and CDR2 YNFKEQ. The V and J ends lost 0 bases and 5 bases, in that order; junction bases with no gene match: 11. The CDR3 has 18 amino acids.

V is TRBV5-1 and J is TRBJ1-5; D not certain. From germline, CDR1 is SGHRS and CDR2 YFSETQ. The CDR3 totals 14 residues. V shed 4 bases and J shed 2 bases, with 10 bases lying between them. The CDR3 loop is CASSPGSGNQPQHF. The DNA for the CDR3 is TGCGCCAGCAGCCCGGGTAGTGGCAATCAGCCCCAGCATTTT.

This chain joins TRBV28 and TRBJ2-7, with TRBD1 as a possible D gene (5 bases). V was clipped by 7 bases and J by 3 bases, with 16 bases between them. Germline-derived CDR1 and CDR2 are MDHEN and SYDVKM. This CDR3 comprises 14 residues. The CDR3 sequence: CASNPQGGLYEQYF. CDR3 DNA: TGTGCCAGCAACCCCCAGGGTGGTCTCTACGAGCAGTACTTC.

For this clone: Other nucleotide sequences in the sample specify the same CDR3. V is TRBV27 and J is TRBJ1-5; no clear D gene. CDR1 MNHEY and CDR2 SMNVEV come from the germline V gene (reference sequence). The length of the CDR3 is 12 residues. V lost 2 bases and J lost 6, with 5 bases in between. The CDR3 sequence: CASSLIGQPQHF. The CDR3 nucleotides read TGTGCCAGCAGTTTAATTGGTCAGCCCCAGCATTTT.

The V gene is TRBV10-3, the J gene TRBJ2-7, with 8 positions matching TRBD2. Trimming took 11 bases from V and 3 from J; bases not matched to a gene: 15. CDR1 is ENHRY and CDR2 is SYGVKD in the germline V gene. The length of the CDR3 is 15 residues. In DNA, the CDR3 is TGTGCCTCAAAGGTGGGAGCGGGAGTCGGCTACGAGCAGTACTTC. This gives the protein CASKVGAGVGYEQYF.

V is TRBV13 and J is TRBJ2-1; 7 positions match TRBD2. The CDR3 runs 14 residues. V gave up 4 bases and J gave up 9 bases; unmatched junction bases: 9. CDR1 is PRHDT and CDR2 is FYEKMQ in the germline V gene (reference sequence). CDR3 region: CASSSPPLAGEQFF. CDR3 bases: TGTGCCAGCAGCTCGCCCCCCTTAGCGGGTGAGCAGTTCTTC.

The rearrangement links TRBV2 to TRBJ2-7; perhaps TRBD2 as D (6 bases). V was cut by 4 bases and J by 7 bases, with 26 bases left in between. Germline values: CDR1 SNHLY, CDR2 FYNNEI. The CDR3 length is 17 residues. The CDR3 DNA follows: TGTGCCAGCAGTGGATCCACGGGTCAGCCCCTGGAGGGGGAGCAGTACTTC. As protein: CASSGSTGQPLEGEQYF.

The chain links TRBV27 to TRBJ2-7; TRBD1 agrees at 8 bases. V dropped 6 bases and J dropped 6; count of bases not matched to a gene: 7. The CDR3 covers 13 residues. Germline V lookup: CDR1 MNHEY, CDR2 SMNVEV (reference sequence). The CDR3: CASSWATGAEQYF. The CDR3 bases are TGTGCCAGCAGCTGGGCGACAGGGGCCGAGCAGTACTTC.

This clone was seen once. The chain links TRBV7-9 to TRBJ2-7, with D tentatively TRBD2 (6 bases). Between the trimmed V and J ends, which lost 1 base and 3 bases, there was a span of 10 bases. The CDR3 is 14 residues long. CDR1 and CDR2 from the germline V gene are SEHNR and FQNEAQ (reference sequence). The CDR3 region is CASSLGLAIYEQYF. The CDR3 DNA reads as TGTGCCAGCAGCTTAGGCCTAGCGATCTACGAGCAGTACTTC. Supplemented by reference TRBV7-9 and TRBJ2-7, the full variable domain reads DTGVSQNPRHKITKRGQNVTFRCDPISEHNRLYWYRQTLGQGPEFLTYFQNEAQLEKSRLLSDRFSAERPKGSFSTLEIQRTEQGDSAMYLCASSLGLAIYEQYFGPGTRLTVT.